Sequencing of this T cell receptor (beta chain) was carried out in a study of T cell responses to AZD1222 COVID-19 vaccine. Overall study results and limits: After the peak T cell response, and only then, were repertoires sampled. Nearly half of spike-specific TCRs reportedly target unmutated variant regions. Spike was spanned by vaccine-associated CD4 TCRs, with dominance at 160-218 and 743-854.

As concerns this clone: Its antigen is still unknown. An end of the junction differs from the germline gene, which may be a read error.

The protocol was immunoSEQ multiplex PCR, while the TCRdb copy is restricted to in-frame clones and leaves out a portion. The top ten clones hold roughly 1.2% of a sample with 150,000 or so clones, roughly 90% of them seen once. In germline, CDR1 is PRHDT, CDR2 FYEKMQ (reference sequence). The CDR3 has 14 amino acids. Sequences were derived from peripheral blood, sampled 28 days after the second AZD1222 dose. The V gene is TRBV13, the J gene TRBJ2-1; D might be TRBD2 (5 bases). The TCR comes from an adult who received the AZD1222 COVID-19 vaccine. The CDR3 sequence: CASNLRGRHNEQFF. The CDR3 DNA reads as TGTGCCAGCAACTTAAGAGGGAGACACAATGAGCAGTTCTTC.